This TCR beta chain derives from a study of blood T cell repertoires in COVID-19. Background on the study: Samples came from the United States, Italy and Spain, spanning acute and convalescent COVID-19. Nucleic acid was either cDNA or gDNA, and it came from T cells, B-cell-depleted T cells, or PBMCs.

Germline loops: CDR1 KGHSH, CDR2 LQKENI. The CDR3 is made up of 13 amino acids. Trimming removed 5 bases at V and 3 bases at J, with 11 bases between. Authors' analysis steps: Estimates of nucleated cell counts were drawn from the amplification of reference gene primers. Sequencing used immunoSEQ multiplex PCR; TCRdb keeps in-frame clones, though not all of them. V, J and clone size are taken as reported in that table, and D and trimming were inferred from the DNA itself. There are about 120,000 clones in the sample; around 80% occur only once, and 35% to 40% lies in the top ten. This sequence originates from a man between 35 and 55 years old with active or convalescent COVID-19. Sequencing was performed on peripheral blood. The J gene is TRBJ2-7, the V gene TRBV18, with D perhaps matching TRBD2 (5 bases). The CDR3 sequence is CASSIAEVYEQYF. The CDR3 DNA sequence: TGTGCCAGCTCAATCGCGGAGGTCTACGAGCAGTACTTC.